The clone carrying this T cell receptor beta chain was detected many times. Its antigen is currently unknown. Investigators excluded patients with uncontrolled infection, other autoimmune disease, pregnancy or lactation. The blood was taken when hyperthyroidism was first diagnosed, before any ophthalmopathy symptoms showed up. The PBMCs studied were ones that came from 10 ml fresh peripheral blood. Regions amplified from RNA transcripts were the TCR beta CDR3 regions. Carried out on the TCR CDR3, a first-round RT-PCR used the HTBI primer set. MiXCR, run by TCRdb on the multiplex PCR reads, gives a single entry per CDR3 protein. The table shows nearly 600,000 distinct CDR3 sequences, with approximately 15% occurring only once. V was shortened by 6 bases and J by 5 bases, with 28 bases between the two germline ends. Per the germline V gene, CDR1 is MDHEN and CDR2 is SYDVKM. This CDR3 has 18 residues. The data were obtained in a study of T cells in Graves' hyperthyroidism and ophthalmopathy. General study points: The blood repertoire included most of the expanded thyroid clonotypes above 0.001.

The V and J genes are TRBV28 and TRBJ1-1; D uncertain. The source material was blood. The receptor's source is a woman aged 25 to 39 with Graves' hyperthyroidism that later progressed to Graves' ophthalmopathy. CDR3 region: CASRFSVPSSGKGTEAFF. CDR3 bases: TGTGCCAGCAGGTTTTCGGTTCCCTCAAGTGGGAAAGGAACTGAAGCTTTCTTT.